This T cell receptor beta chain is from a study of CD8+ T cells in alopecia areata (dated by TCRdb to 2017 to 2018). General notes on the study: The treated patients took part in an open-label pilot trial in which moderate-to-severe alopecia areata was treated with oral tofacitinib at 5 to 10 mg twice daily. Tofacitinib was administered for 6 to 18 months, and 6 months of follow-up off drug were then conducted to assess delayed response and recurrence. Disease severity in treated patients was measured with the SALT score, which quantifies the percentage of affected scalp surface area. High-throughput TCRbeta sequencing was used to examine T cell clonal expansion in alopecia areata in both the C3H/HeJ mouse model and human patients. On the human side, TCRbeta sequencing was run on scalp tissue and on sorted CD4+ and CD8+ peripheral blood T cells from healthy controls and from alopecia areata patients with either patchy or totalis/universalis disease. Tofacitinib-treated patients had biopsies at baseline and at 4 and 24 weeks of treatment, with a later scalp biopsy in several patients. Clonality in the scalp was compared among normal scalp (n=4), patchy alopecia areata scalp (n=8), and alopecia totalis/universalis scalp (n=8). RNA was extracted with the PAXgene miRNA kit for fixed scalp, the miRNeasy kit for PBMCs, and the RNeasy kit for mouse skin. TCRbeta CDR3 regions were amplified by immunoSEQ multiplex PCR using 35 Vbeta forward and 13 Jbeta reverse primers.

Reading the label with the study, this specimen's treatment or condition is: oral pan-JAK inhibitor, 5-10 mg twice daily. From alopecia areata patients, peripheral blood was collected along with lesional scalp punch biopsies. PBMCs were isolated by density centrifugation and stained for CD3, CD4 and CD8, and CD4+ and CD8+ T cells were sorted on a FACSAria. On this clone: The clone's antigen remains unknown. No much larger clonotype is one base removed from it; base qualities were not supplied.

The protocol used for the library was the immunoSEQ multiplex PCR assay. To provide template for TCR sequencing, every sample had RNA extracted and reverse transcribed into cDNA. SuperScript III was used to make first-strand cDNA, primed with a 2:1 mix of oligo-dT and random hexamers. A synthetic immune receptor repertoire was used to assess amplification bias, and residual bias was removed computationally. Per the source publication's procedure: Raw reads were preprocessed for error removal, and CDR3 was defined according to IMGT conventions as running from the conserved cysteine to phenylalanine. To get clonality, Shannon entropy was normalized by log2 of the number of productive unique TCRs and the result was subtracted from 1. Whether each scalp clone was CD4 or CD8 was inferred by checking scalp TCRbeta sequences against the CD4 and CD8 repertoires from sorted blood. TCRdb took over this immuneACCESS table, retaining in-frame rearrangements with V and J assigned. Such tables are incomplete; in checked studies, under half of the missing clones stem from an unresolved V gene, and the remainder is unexplained. The D gene and trimming were derived from the DNA, and the V and J assignments and clone size from that table. In this sample the table shows under 300,000 clones, about 62% of which occur a single time. 0.75% to 0.95% of the sample rests with the top ten.

The V end loses 5 bases and the J end loses 7 bases, and a stretch of 14 bases separates them. Sequences MGHDK (CDR1) and SYGVNS (CDR2) are obtained from the germline V gene. The CDR3 sequence holds 13 residues, the cysteine and phenylalanine included. Only the CDR3 portion is preserved as DNA: 39 bases, with reading frame beginning at the first base. Broad study findings and their caveats: Compared with normal scalp, lesional scalp had higher clonality and more expanded CD8+ clones, particularly in alopecia totalis/universalis, a pattern that suggests antigenic drive. Shared TCR sequences between patients were less evident than in mice, which may be partly attributable to HLA diversity in the patient population. Scalp clonality and the number of expanded CD8+ clones among the top 100 scalp clones were significantly decreased by tofacitinib. Scalp TCR repertoire analysis is complicated because resident alphabeta T cells in normal human skin are also sequenced, whereas mouse skin is dominated by gammadelta T cells. During tofacitinib treatment, many expanded lesional clones remained in scalp and blood, and this persistence may partly explain relapse after treatment is stopped. Because the treated cohort was small and had just a single nonresponder, larger studies are needed to establish links between baseline CD8+ expansion and response.

Sequencing used CD4+ T cells sorted from blood, obtained at week 52, from a patient treated with tofacitinib. The chain uses TRBV25-1 and TRBJ1-2; the D region possibly corresponds to TRBD1 (5 bases align). The TCR sequence derives from a human donor with alopecia areata. The sequenced DNA is TGTGCCAGCAGTCCCCGCGGGGGAGGTGGCTACACCTTC. Translated, it gives CASSPRGGGGYTF.